Following are 13 T cell receptor beta chains from one sample sequenced in a study of T cell repertoires in cytomegalovirus infection. TCRdb reanalysed the reads using MiXCR and keeps one entry per CDR3 protein. The data show approximately 990,000 distinct CDR3 sequences, with approximately 32% seen just once and about an eighth held by the top ten. No antigen has been assigned to these receptors. The material sequenced was cultured CD8+ T cells from PBMCs, taken from culture after CMV antigen stimulation. The receptor set was obtained from a human donor in good health (CMV status not recorded). Some clones in this sample may be carry-over from other donors' samples.

This clonotype has at least ten counts. The chain links TRBV7-2 to TRBJ2-5; D could derive from TRBD1 or TRBD2 (6 bases each). Looked up from germline, CDR1 is SGHTA and CDR2 is FQGNSA. V gave up 2 bases and J gave up 4 bases, with 14 bases separating them. CDR3 size: 15 residues. CDR3 region: CASSLISGAGETQYF. For the CDR3, the DNA is TGTGCCAGCAGCTTAATATCGGGGGCGGGAGAGACCCAGTACTTC.

The rearrangement uses TRBV29-1 and TRBJ1-1; the D gene is possibly TRBD1 (6 bases). Germline V CDR1 and CDR2: SQVTM, ANQGSEA. The CDR3 is 15 amino acids. V shed 7 bases and J shed 3 bases, with 21 bases lying between them. CDR3 sequence reads: CSGTEGVGTDTEAFF. The CDR3 bases are TGCAGCGGCACAGAGGGGGTTGGGACCGACACTGAAGCTTTCTTT.

This clonotype turned up a few times. The chain couples TRBV19 to TRBJ2-7; D gene uncertain. In germline, CDR1 is LNHDA, CDR2 SQIVND (reference sequence). With 5 bases removed from V and 9 bases from J, the gap between germline ends came to 14 bases. This CDR3 contains 12 residues. The CDR3 reads CASSSTPGVQYF. CDR3 in DNA: TGTGCCAGTAGTTCCACCCCTGGGGTGCAGTACTTC. Together with reference TRBV19 and TRBJ2-7, the CDR3 gives the full variable domain: DGGITQSPKYLFRKEGQNVTLSCEQNLNHDAMYWYRQDPGQGLRLIYYSQIVNDFQKGDIAEGYSVSREKKESFPLTVTSAQKNPTAFYLCASSSTPGVQYFGPGTRLTVT.

The chain couples TRBV5-1 to TRBJ1-1; 7 bases map to TRBD1. Germline assignment: CDR1 SGHRS and CDR2 YFSETQ. The V gene end was trimmed by 4 bases and the J gene end by 3 bases; junction bases not matched to a gene: 6. The CDR3 runs 14 residues. The CDR3 protein is CASSKTGLDTEAFF. The DNA for the CDR3 is TGCGCCAGCAGCAAGACAGGGTTGGACACTGAAGCTTTCTTT.

The chain employs TRBV28 and TRBJ2-5, with D perhaps given as TRBD1 or TRBD2 (5 bases each). The CDR3 is 16 residues long. V lost 6 bases, J lost 5 bases, and 22 bases lay in between. Germline CDR1 is MDHEN and CDR2 is SYDVKM. The CDR3 protein is CASSSSLAGLRETQYF. CDR3 coding DNA: TGTGCCAGCAGCTCCTCCCTAGCAGGGCTGAGGGAGACCCAGTACTTC.

In its sample, this clonotype was seen a few times. The chain uses TRBV4-1 and TRBJ2-4, with 7 bases identical to TRBD1. The junction had 10 bases not matched to a gene; V was cut back by 1 base and J by 1 base. CDR3 length equals 18 residues. Germline CDR1 reads MGHRA; CDR2 reads YSYEKL. CDR3 residues: CASSQGLPVDRAKNIQYF. DNA of the CDR3: TGCGCCAGCAGCCAAGGGCTTCCTGTGGACAGGGCCAAAAACATTCAGTACTTC.

With respect to this clonotype: A much larger clone sits a single nucleotide away, making a read error possible. CDR3 nucleotides: TGTGCCAGCAGCTTTACCCAAGAGACCCAGTACTTC. Protein sequence: CASSFTQETQYF. This chain links TRBV11-2 with TRBJ2-5; D is unresolved. Germline V gene sequence: CDR1 SGHAT, CDR2 FQNNGV. The V end lost 3 bases, the J end lost 1 base, and 3 bases lay between the germline ends. This CDR3 contains 12 residues.

This chain joins TRBV5-1 and TRBJ2-1; 8 bases align to TRBD2. CDR3 length: 16 amino acids. V shed 0 bases and J 8 bases; nucleotides not matched to a gene: 10. Germline CDR1 reads SGHRS; CDR2 reads YFSETQ. The CDR3 sequence: CASSLEVRGAGDEQFF. DNA for the CDR3: TGCGCCAGCAGCTTGGAAGTGCGGGGGGCCGGGGATGAGCAGTTCTTC. Full variable domain (remainder filled in from reference TRBV5-1 and TRBJ2-1): KAGVTQTPRYLIKTRGQQVTLSCSPISGHRSVSWYQQTPGQGLQFLFEYFSETQRNKGNFPGRFSGRQFSNSRSEMNVSTLELGDSALYLCASSLEVRGAGDEQFFGPGTRLTVL.

This chain connects TRBV29-1 to TRBJ2-1; 12 bases are shared with TRBD2. The germline gives CDR1 SQVTM, CDR2 ANQGSEA. Unmatched junction bases numbered 7, after V lost 5 bases and J lost 5 bases. The CDR3 is 15 residues long. The DNA for the CDR3 is TGCAGCGTTTCTAGACTAGCGGGGGCCAACAATGAGCAGTTCTTC. The encoded protein is CSVSRLAGANNEQFF.

This clonotype was observed a few times. The chain uses TRBV7-6 and TRBJ2-1, with 13 bases that match TRBD2. The trim removed 5 bases at V and 5 bases at J, leaving 3 bases unmatched. Per the germline V gene, CDR1 is SGHVS and CDR2 is FNYEAQ. The CDR3 spans 15 residues. CDR3 sequence: CASSKGLAGNNEQFF. CDR3 bases: TGTGCCAGCAGCAAGGGACTAGCGGGGAACAATGAGCAGTTCTTC.

The chain uses TRBV27 and TRBJ1-5; 7 positions match TRBD1. The junction had 6 bases not matched to a gene; V was cut back by 1 base and J by 6 bases. The CDR3 loop spans 15 amino acids. CDR1 and CDR2 from the germline V gene are MNHEY and SMNVEV (reference sequence). The CDR3 DNA reads TGTGCCAGCAGTTTATACAGGGGATCACCTCAGCCCCAGCATTTT. It specifies CASSLYRGSPQPQHF.

This clonotype appeared many times. The rearrangement joins TRBV7-6 to TRBJ1-3; maybe TRBD1 (6 bases). Looked up from germline, CDR1 is SGHVS and CDR2 is FNYEAQ. Trimming took off 0 bases at V and 2 bases at J, with 8 bases between the two ends. This CDR3 has 15 residues. In nucleotides, the CDR3 is TGTGCCAGCAGCTTAGCGTGGGGGCCTGGAAACACCATATATTTT. Amino acids: CASSLAWGPGNTIYF.

This clonotype was detected many times. V and J are TRBV7-8 and TRBJ2-7, with D perhaps TRBD2 (6 bases). This CDR3 comprises 14 residues. The V gene's germline CDR1 is SGHVS and CDR2 FQNEAQ. Trimming pared 1 base from V and 5 bases from J, leaving 12 bases between. CDR3 in DNA: TGTGCCAGCAGCTTAGGACTAGTTGTACACGAGCAGTACTTC. Encoded protein: CASSLGLVVHEQYF.